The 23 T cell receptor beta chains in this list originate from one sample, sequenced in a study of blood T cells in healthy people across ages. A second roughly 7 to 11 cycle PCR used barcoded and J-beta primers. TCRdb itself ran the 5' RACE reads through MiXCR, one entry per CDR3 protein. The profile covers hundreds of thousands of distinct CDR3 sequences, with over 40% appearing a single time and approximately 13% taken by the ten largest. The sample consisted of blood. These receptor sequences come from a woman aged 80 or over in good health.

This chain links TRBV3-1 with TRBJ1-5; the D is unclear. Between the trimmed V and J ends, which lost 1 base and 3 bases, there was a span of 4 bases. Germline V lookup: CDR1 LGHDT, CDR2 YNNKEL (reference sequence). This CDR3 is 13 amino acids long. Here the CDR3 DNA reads TGTGCCAGCAGCCAAGTTGTCAATCAGCCCCAGCATTTT. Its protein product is CASSQVVNQPQHF.

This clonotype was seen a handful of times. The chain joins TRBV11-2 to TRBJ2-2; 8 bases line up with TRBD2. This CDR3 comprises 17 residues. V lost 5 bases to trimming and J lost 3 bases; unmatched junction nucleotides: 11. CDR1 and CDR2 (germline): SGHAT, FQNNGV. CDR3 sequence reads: CASSNAVGLAYTGELFF. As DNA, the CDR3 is TGTGCCAGCAGCAACGCGGTCGGACTAGCCTACACCGGGGAGCTGTTTTTT. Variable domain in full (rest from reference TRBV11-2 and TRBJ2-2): EAGVAQSPRYKIIEKRQSVAFWCNPISGHATLYWYQQILGQGPKLLIQFQNNGVVDDSQLPKDRFSAERLKGVDSTLKIQPAKLEDSAVYLCASSNAVGLAYTGELFFGEGSRLTVL.

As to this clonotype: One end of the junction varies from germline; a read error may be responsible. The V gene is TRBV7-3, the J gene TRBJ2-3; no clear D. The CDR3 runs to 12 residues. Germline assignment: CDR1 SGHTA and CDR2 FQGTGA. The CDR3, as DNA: TGTGTCAGCAGCGACGGCACAGATACGCAGTATTTT. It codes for CVSSDGTDTQYF.

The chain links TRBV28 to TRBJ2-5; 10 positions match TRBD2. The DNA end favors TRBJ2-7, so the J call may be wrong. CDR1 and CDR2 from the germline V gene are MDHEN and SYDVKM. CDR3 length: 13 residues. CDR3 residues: CASRALAGDEQYF. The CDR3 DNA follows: TGTGCCAGCAGGGCTCTAGCGGGAGACGAGCAGTACTTC.

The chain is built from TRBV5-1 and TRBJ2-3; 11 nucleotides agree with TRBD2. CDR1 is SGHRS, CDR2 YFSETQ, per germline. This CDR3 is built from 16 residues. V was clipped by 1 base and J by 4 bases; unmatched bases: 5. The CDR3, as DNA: TGCGCCAGCAGCTTGAAAACTAGCGGGGGACCAGATACGCAGTATTTT. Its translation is CASSLKTSGGPDTQYF.

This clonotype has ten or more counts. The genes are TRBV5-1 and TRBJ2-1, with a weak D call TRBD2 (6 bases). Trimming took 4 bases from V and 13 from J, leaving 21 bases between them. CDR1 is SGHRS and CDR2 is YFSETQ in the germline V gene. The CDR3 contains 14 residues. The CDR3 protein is CASSPSFLRGLQFF. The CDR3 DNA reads TGCGCCAGCAGCCCATCATTCCTCCGGGGACTCCAGTTCTTC.

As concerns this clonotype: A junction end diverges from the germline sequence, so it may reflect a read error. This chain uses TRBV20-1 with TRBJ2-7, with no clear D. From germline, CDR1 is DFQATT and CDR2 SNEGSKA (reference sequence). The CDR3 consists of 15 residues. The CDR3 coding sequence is TGCAGTGTTAGAGAGGCCCGGCGGAGCTCCTACGAGCAGTACTTC. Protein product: CSVREARRSSYEQYF.

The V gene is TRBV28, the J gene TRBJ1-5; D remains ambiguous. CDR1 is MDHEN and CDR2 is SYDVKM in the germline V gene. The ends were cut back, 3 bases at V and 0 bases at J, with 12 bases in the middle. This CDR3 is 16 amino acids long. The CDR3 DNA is TGTGCCAGCAGTTTGATAGAAAACTATAGCAATCAGCCCCAGCATTTT. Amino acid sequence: CASSLIENYSNQPQHF.

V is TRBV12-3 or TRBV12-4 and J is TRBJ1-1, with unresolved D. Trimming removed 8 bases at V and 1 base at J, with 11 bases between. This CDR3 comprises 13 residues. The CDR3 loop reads CASRWAENTEAFF. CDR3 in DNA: TGTGCCAGCCGATGGGCGGAGAACACTGAAGCTTTCTTT.

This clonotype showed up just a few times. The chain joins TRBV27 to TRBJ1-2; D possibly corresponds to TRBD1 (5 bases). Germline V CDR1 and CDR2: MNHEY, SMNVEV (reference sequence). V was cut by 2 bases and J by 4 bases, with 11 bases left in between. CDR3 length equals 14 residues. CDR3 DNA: TGTGCCAGCAGTTTAGCCAGGGACTTCTATGGCTACACCTTC. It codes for CASSLARDFYGYTF.

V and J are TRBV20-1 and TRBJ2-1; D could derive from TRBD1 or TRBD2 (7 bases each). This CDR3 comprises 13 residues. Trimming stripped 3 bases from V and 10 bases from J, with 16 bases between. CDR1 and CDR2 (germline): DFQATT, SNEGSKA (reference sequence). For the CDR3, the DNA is TGCAGTGCTAGCGGACTAGGGGGCTTCGAGCAGTTCTTC. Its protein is CSASGLGGFEQFF.

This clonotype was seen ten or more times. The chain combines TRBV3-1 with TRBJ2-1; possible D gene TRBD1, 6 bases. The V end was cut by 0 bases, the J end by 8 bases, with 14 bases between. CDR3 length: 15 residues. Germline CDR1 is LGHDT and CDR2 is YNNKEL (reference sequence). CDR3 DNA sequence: TGTGCCAGCAGCCAAGATGCTGGGGGCAGGGATGAGCAGTTCTTC. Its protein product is CASSQDAGGRDEQFF.

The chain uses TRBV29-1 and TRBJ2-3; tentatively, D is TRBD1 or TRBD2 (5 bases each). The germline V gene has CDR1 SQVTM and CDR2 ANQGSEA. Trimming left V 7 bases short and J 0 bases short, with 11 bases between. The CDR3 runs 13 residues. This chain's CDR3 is CSAGRGSTDTQYF. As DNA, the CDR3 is TGCAGCGCAGGTCGGGGCAGCACAGATACGCAGTATTTT.

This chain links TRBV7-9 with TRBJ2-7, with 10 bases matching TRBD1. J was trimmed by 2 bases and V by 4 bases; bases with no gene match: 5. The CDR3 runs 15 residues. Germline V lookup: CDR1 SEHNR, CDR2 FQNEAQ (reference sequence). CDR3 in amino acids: CASSSDRGLPYEQYF. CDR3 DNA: TGTGCCAGCAGCTCCGACAGGGGGCTACCCTACGAGCAGTACTTC. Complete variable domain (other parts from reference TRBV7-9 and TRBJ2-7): DTGVSQNPRHKITKRGQNVTFRCDPISEHNRLYWYRQTLGQGPEFLTYFQNEAQLEKSRLLSDRFSAERPKGSFSTLEIQRTEQGDSAMYLCASSSDRGLPYEQYFGPGTRLTVT.

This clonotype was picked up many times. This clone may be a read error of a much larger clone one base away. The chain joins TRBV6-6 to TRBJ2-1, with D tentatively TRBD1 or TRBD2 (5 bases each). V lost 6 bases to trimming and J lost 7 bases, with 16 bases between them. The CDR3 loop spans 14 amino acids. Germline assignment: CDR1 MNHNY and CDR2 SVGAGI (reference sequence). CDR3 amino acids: CASSAGTYGNEQFF. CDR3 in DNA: TGTGCCAGCAGCGCCGGGACCTATGGAAATGAGCAGTTCTTC.

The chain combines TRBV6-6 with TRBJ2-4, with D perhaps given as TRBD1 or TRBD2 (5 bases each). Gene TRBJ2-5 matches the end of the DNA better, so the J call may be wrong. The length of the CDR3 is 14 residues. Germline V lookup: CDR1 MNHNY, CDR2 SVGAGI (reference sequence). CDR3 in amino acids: CASSYTGTQQTQYF. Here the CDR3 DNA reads TGTGCCAGCAGTTACACCGGGACGCAACAGACCCAGTACTTC.

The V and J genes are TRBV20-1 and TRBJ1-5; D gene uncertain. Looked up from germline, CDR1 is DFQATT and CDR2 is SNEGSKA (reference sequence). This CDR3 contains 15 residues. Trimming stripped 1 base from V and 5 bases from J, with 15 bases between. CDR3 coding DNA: TGCAGTGCTAGAGGTCGACGACTTGTGTATCAGCCCCAGCATTTT. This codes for CSARGRRLVYQPQHF.

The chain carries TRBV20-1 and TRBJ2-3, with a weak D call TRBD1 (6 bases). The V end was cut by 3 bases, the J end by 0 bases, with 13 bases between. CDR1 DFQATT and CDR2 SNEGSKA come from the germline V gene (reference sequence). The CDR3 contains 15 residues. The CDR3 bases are TGCAGTGCTAGCAGGACAGCAGAGAGCACAGATACGCAGTATTTT. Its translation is CSASRTAESTDTQYF.

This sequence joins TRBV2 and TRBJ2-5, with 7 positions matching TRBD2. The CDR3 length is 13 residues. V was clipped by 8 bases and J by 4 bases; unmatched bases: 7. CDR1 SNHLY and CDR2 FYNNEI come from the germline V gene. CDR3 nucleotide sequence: TGTGCCAGCTCCCGATGGGAGGGAGAGACCCAGTACTTC. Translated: CASSRWEGETQYF.

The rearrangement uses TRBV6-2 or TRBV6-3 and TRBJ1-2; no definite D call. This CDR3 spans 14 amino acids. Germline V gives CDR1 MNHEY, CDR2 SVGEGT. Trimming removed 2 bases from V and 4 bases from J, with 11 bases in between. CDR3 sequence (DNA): TGTGCCAGCAGTTACCCAGATAAGAGCTATGGCTACACCTTC. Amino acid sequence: CASSYPDKSYGYTF.

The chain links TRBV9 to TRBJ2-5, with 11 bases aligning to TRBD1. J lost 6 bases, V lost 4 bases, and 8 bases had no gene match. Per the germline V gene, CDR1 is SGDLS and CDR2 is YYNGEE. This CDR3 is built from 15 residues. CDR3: CASSPPDRGQQTQYF. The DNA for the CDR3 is TGTGCCAGCAGCCCACCGGACAGGGGGCAACAGACCCAGTACTTC. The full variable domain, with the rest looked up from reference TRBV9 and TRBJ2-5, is DSGVTQTPKHLITATGQRVTLRCSPRSGDLSVYWYQQSLDQGLQFLIQYYNGEERAKGNILERFSAQQFPDLHSELNLSSLELGDSALYFCASSPPDRGQQTQYFGPGTRLLVL.

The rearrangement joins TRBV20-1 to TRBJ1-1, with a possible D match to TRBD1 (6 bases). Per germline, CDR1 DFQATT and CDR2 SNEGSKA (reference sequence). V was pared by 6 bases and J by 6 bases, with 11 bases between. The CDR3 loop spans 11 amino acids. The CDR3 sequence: CSAKGVAEAFF. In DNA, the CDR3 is TGCAGTGCGAAGGGGGTGGCTGAAGCTTTCTTT.

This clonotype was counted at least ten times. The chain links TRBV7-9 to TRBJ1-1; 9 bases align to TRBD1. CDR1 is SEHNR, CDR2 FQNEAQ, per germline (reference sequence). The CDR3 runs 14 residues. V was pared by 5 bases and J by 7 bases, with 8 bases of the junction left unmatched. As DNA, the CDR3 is TGTGCCAGCAGCCGCCGACAGGGGGGAAGTGAAGCTTTCTTT. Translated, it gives CASSRRQGGSEAFF. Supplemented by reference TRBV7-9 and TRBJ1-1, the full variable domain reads DTGVSQNPRHKITKRGQNVTFRCDPISEHNRLYWYRQTLGQGPEFLTYFQNEAQLEKSRLLSDRFSAERPKGSFSTLEIQRTEQGDSAMYLCASSRRQGGSEAFFGQGTRLTVV.